This is a list of T cell receptor beta chains from one sample in a study of sequential checkpoint blockade in melanoma. Produced via immunoSEQ multiplex PCR; TCRdb's table is partial and in-frame only. The data contain about 13,000 clones, roughly 23% of them seen just once; the ten biggest clones take up 5.5% to 7%. The sample consisted of tumor tissue (inferred from file names), taken from a patient given nivolumab and ipilimumab in sequence. Every receptor here comes from a human donor with melanoma. Both conserved end residues are part of each CDR3. A D gene is named only where the DNA matches it firmly.

d_gene	j_gene	v_gene	CDR3aa
TRBD2	TRBJ2-5	TRBV18	CASSPGLAGETQYF
TRBD1	TRBJ2-5	TRBV6-8	CAISGQGARETQYF
TRBD1	TRBJ1-2	TRBV4-1	CASSWTGGDGYTF
NA	TRBJ2-1	TRBV6-8	CASSSTRVSYNEQFF
NA	TRBJ1-1	TRBV11-3	CASSLNGLNTEAFF
NA	TRBJ1-2	TRBV23-1	CASSQGAGFNYGYTF
NA	TRBJ1-6	TRBV6-8	CASSYSGHLNSPLHF
NA	TRBJ1-5	TRBV6-8	CAIPPHNNQPQHF
TRBD1	TRBJ2-4	TRBV9	CASSPTTGLKNIQYF
NA	TRBJ1-1	TRBV11-3	CASSRSRGKEGTEAFF
NA	TRBJ1-1	TRBV6-8	CASSVQLMVNTEAFF